A single T cell receptor (beta chain) is shown here with its context. This CDR3 has 17 residues. The germline V gene has CDR1 KGHSY and CDR2 FQNENV. The J segment lost 5 bases and the V segment lost 0 bases, leaving 9 bases of the junction unmatched. TCRdb's copy holds only in-frame clones and misses some; the assay was immunoSEQ multiplex PCR. Seen here are 55,000 to 65,000 clones, approximately 90% observed once, and the top ten hold 23%. The data derive from a study of OX40 agonist ivuxolimab in advanced cancers. Study in general: Two patients with cutaneous melanoma and one with hepatocellular carcinoma, three in total, showed partial responses.

On cycle 4 day 1 and cycle 7 day 1, as well as at baseline, blood was sampled. The chain couples TRBV16 to TRBJ2-5, with 10 bases aligning to TRBD2. The receptor's source is an adult with an advanced solid tumor such as melanoma, head and neck, liver or kidney cancer. This sample comprised CD4+ or CD8+ T cells sorted from blood, obtained in a trial of the OX40 agonist ivuxolimab. Here the CDR3 DNA reads TGTGCCAGCAGCCAATCGGTTGCTAGCGGGAGTTTGGAGACCCAGTACTTC. Its protein product is CASSQSVASGSLETQYF.